This paragraph reports one T cell receptor beta chain. What it binds is not known. Primers for the PCR totalled 60 Vbeta and 13 Jbeta. Clones were read by immunoSEQ multiplex PCR, and TCRdb kept only the in-frame ones, dropping some. This sample carries about 200,000 clones, with around 1.1% going to the ten biggest clones. The CDR3 extends over 14 amino acids. CDR1 and CDR2 (germline): MNHEY, SVGAGI. V lost 5 bases to trimming and J lost 4 bases; unmatched junction nucleotides: 3. The source of the sample is a study of cytomegalovirus exposure and HLA in healthy donors. Study-level results: Apart from CMV serostatus, no immune exposure information was available. It was reportedly the case that the classifier diagnosed cytomegalovirus status with high specificity and sensitivity. In vitro work confirmed that a few CMV-associated chains recognize CMV antigens. Many donors carried some public TCRs, although rarity characterized most TCR sequences.

V gene TRBV6-5 combines with J gene TRBJ2-7; 12 bases are a match to TRBD1. This receptor was obtained from a girl aged 2-9 years in good health and CMV-seropositive. The sample was PBMCs. The CDR3 DNA is TGTGCCAGCAGTATGGGACAGGGGGCTTACGAGCAGTACTTC. It yields the protein CASSMGQGAYEQYF.